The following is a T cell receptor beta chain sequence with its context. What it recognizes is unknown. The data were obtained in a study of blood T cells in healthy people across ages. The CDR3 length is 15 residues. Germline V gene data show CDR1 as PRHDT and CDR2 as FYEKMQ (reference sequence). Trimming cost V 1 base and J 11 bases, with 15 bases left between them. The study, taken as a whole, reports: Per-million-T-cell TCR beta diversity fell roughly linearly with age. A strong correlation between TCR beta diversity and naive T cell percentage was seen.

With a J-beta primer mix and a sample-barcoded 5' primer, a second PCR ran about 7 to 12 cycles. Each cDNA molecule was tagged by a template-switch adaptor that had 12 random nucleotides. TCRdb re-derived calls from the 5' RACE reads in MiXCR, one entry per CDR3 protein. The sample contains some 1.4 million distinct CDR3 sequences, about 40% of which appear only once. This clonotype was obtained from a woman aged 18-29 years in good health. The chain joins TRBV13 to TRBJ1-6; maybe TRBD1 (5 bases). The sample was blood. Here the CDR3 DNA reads TGTGCCAGCAGCTTAGCAGGGAGGAATGGGACACCCCTCCACTTT. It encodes CASSLAGRNGTPLHF. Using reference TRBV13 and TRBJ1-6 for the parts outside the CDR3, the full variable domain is AAGVIQSPRHLIKEKRETATLKCYPIPRHDTVYWYQQGPGQDPQFLISFYEKMQSDKGSIPDRFSAQQFSDYHSELNMSSLELGDSALYFCASSLAGRNGTPLHFGNGTRLTVT.